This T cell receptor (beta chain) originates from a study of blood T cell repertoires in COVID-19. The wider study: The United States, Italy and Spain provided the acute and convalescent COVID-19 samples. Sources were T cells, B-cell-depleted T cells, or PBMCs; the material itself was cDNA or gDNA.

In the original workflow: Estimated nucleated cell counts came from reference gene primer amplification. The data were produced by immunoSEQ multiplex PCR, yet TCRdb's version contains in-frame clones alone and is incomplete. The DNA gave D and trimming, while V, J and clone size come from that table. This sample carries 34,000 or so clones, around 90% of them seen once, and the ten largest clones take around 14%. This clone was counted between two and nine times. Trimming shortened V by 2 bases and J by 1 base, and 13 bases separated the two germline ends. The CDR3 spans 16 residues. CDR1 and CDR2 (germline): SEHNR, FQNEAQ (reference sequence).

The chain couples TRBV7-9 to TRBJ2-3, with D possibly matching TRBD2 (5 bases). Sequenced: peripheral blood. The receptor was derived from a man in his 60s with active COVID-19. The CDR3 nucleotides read TGTGCCAGCAGCTTACGGTTGACTACCGGCACAGATACGCAGTATTTT. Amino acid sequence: CASSLRLTTGTDTQYF.